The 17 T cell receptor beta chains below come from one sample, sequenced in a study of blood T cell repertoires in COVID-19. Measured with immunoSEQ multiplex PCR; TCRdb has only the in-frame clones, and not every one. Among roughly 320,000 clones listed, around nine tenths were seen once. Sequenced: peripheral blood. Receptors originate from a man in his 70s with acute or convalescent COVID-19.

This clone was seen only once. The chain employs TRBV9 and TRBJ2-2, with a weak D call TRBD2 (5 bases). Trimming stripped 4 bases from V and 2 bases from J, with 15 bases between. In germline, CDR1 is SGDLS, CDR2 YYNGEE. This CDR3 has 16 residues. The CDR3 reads CASSPMPGINTGELFF. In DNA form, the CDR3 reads TGTGCCAGCAGCCCTATGCCCGGGATTAACACCGGGGAGCTGTTTTTT.

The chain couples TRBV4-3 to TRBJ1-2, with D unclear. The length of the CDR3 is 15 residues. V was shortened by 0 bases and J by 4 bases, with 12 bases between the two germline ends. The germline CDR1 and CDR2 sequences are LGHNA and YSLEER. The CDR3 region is CASSQDRGFFYGYTF. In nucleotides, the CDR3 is TGCGCCAGCAGCCAAGATCGAGGGTTTTTCTATGGCTACACCTTC.

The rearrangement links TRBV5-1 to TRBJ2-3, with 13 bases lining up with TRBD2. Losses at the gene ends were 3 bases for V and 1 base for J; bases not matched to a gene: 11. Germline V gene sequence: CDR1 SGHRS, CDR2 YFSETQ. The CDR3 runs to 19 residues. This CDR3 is CASSYGLAGVSSGTDTQYF. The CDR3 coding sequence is TGCGCCAGCAGCTACGGACTAGCGGGAGTTTCCAGCGGCACAGATACGCAGTATTTT. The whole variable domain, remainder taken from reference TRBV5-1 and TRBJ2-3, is KAGVTQTPRYLIKTRGQQVTLSCSPISGHRSVSWYQQTPGQGLQFLFEYFSETQRNKGNFPGRFSGRQFSNSRSEMNVSTLELGDSALYLCASSYGLAGVSSGTDTQYFGPGTRLTVL.

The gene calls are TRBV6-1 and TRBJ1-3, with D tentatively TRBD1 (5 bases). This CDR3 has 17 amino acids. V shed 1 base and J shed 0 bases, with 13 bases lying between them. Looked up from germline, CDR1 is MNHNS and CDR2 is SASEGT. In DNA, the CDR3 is TGTGCCAGCAGTGAAGTGGGGGGATTGGGCTCTGGAAACACCATATATTTT. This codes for CASSEVGGLGSGNTIYF.

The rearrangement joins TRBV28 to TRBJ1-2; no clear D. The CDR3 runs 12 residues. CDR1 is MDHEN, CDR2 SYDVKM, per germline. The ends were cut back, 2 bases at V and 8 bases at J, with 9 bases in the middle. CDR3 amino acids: CASSLASEGYTF. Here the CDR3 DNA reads TGTGCCAGCAGTTTAGCCTCGGAGGGCTACACCTTC.

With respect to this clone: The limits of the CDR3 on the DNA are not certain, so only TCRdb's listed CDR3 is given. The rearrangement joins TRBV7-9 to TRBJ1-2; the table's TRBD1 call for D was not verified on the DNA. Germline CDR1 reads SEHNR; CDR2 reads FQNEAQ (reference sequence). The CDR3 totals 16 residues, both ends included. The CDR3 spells CASSFGQGNSGPEGTF.

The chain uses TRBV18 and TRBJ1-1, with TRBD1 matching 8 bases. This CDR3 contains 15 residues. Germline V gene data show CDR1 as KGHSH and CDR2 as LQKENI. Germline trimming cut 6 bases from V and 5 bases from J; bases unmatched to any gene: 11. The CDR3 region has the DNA TGTGCCAGCTCTACATATACAGGGGGGAGAACTGAAGCTTTCTTT. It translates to CASSTYTGGRTEAFF. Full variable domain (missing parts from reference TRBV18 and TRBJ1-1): NAGVMQNPRHLVRRRGQEARLRCSPMKGHSHVYWYRQLPEEGLKFMVYLQKENIIDESGMPKERFSAEFPKEGPSILRIQQVVRGDSAAYFCASSTYTGGRTEAFFGQGTRLTVV.

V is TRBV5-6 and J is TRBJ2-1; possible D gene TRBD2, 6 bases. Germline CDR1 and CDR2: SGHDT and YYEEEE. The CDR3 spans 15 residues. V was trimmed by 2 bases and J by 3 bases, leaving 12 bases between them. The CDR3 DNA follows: TGTGCCAGCAGCTTAGGCGGGAATCTCTACAATGAGCAGTTCTTC. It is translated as CASSLGGNLYNEQFF.

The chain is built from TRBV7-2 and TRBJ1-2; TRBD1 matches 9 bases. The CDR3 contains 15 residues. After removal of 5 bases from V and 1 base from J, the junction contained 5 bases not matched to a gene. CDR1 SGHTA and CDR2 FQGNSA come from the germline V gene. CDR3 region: CASSPGQGFNYGYTF. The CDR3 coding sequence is TGTGCCAGCAGCCCAGGACAGGGGTTTAACTATGGCTACACCTTC. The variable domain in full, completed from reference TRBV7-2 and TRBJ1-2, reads GAGVSQSPSNKVTEKGKDVELRCDPISGHTALYWYRQSLGQGLEFLIYFQGNSAPDKSGLPSDRFSAERTGGSVSTLTIQRTQQEDSAVYLCASSPGQGFNYGYTFGSGTRLTVV.

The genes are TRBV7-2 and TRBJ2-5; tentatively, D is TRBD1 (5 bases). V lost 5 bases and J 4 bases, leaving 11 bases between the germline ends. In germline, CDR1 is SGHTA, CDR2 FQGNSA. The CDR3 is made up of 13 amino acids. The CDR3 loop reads CASSIGHPETQYF. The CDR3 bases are TGTGCCAGCAGCATTGGACATCCAGAGACCCAGTACTTC.

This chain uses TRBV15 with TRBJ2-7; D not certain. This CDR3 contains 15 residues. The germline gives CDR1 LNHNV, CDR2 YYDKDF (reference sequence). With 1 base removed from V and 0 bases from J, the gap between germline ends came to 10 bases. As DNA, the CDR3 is TGTGCCACCAGCAGAGGTGGTGCAGGCTCCTACGAGCAGTACTTC. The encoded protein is CATSRGGAGSYEQYF.

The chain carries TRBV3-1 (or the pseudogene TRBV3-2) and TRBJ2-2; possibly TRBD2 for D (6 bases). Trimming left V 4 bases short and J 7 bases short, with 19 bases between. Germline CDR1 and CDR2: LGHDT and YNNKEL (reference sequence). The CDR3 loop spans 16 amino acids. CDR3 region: CASSLGGGPLGGELFF. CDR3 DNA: TGTGCCAGCAGCCTAGGCGGAGGGCCCCTCGGCGGGGAGCTGTTTTTT.

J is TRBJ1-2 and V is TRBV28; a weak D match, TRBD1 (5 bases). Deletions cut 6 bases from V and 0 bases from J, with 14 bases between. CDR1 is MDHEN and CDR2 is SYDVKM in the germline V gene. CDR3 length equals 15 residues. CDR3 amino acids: CASSYGTGANYGYTF. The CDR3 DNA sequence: TGTGCCAGCAGCTATGGGACGGGAGCTAACTATGGCTACACCTTC.

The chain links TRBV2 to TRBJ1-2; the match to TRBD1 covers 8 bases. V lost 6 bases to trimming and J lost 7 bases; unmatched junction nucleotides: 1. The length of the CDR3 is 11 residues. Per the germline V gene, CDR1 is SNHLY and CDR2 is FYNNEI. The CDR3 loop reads CASRDRAGYTF. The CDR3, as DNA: TGTGCCAGCAGGGACAGGGCTGGCTACACCTTC.

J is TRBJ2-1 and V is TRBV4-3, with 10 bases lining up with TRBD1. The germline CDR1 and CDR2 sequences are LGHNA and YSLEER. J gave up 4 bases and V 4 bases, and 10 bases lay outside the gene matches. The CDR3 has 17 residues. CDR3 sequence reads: CASSLGTGAELYNEQFF. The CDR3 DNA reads TGCGCCAGCAGCCTAGGGACAGGGGCCGAACTATACAATGAGCAGTTCTTC.

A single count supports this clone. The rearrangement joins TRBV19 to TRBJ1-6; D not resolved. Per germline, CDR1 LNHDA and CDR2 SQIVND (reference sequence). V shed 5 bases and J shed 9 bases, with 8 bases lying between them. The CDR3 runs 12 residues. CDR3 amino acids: CASSPLSSPLHF. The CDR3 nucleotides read TGTGCCAGTAGTCCGCTCAGTTCACCCCTCCACTTT. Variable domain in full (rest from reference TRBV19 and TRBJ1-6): DGGITQSPKYLFRKEGQNVTLSCEQNLNHDAMYWYRQDPGQGLRLIYYSQIVNDFQKGDIAEGYSVSREKKESFPLTVTSAQKNPTAFYLCASSPLSSPLHFGNGTRLTVT.

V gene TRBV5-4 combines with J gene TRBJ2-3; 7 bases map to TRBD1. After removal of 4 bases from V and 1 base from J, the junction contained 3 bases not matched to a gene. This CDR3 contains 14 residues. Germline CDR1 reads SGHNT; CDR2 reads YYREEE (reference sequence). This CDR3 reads CASSRQGGTDTQYF. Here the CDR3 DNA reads TGTGCCAGCAGCCGACAGGGAGGCACAGATACGCAGTATTTT.